A single sample is the source of the 9 T cell receptor beta chains below, sequenced in a study of early T cells in non-severe SARS-CoV-2 infection. Via MiXCR, TCRdb re-called the 5' RACE reads, giving one row per CDR3 protein. This sample has about 98,000 distinct CDR3 sequences, with about an eighth found just once. The sequenced material came from whole blood. All receptors derive from an adult who was a healthcare worker with PCR-confirmed SARS-CoV-2 infection or an uninfected control (not recorded which).

Here the CDR3 DNA reads TGTGCCAGCAGCCGAAGTGCCGGGACAGGGAATGAGCAGTTCTTC. Its translation: CASSRSAGTGNEQFF. This chain uses TRBV7-9 with TRBJ2-1; 9 bases agree with TRBD1. CDR1 and CDR2 from the germline V gene are SEHNR and FQNEAQ (reference sequence). V lost 5 bases to trimming and J lost 7 bases; unmatched junction nucleotides: 9. This CDR3 contains 15 residues.

CDR3 coding DNA: TGTGCCAGTAGTATGCAGGGGGCAGATTCACCCCTCCACTTT. Protein: CASSMQGADSPLHF. The chain couples TRBV19 to TRBJ1-6; 8 positions agree with TRBD1. Germline V gene lookup returns CDR1 LNHDA and CDR2 SQIVND (reference sequence). V dropped 3 bases and J dropped 8; count of bases not matched to a gene: 3. This CDR3 contains 14 residues. Drawing the rest from reference TRBV19 and TRBJ1-6, the complete variable domain is DGGITQSPKYLFRKEGQNVTLSCEQNLNHDAMYWYRQDPGQGLRLIYYSQIVNDFQKGDIAEGYSVSREKKESFPLTVTSAQKNPTAFYLCASSMQGADSPLHFGNGTRLTVT.

This clonotype was detected only a few times. This chain links TRBV29-1 with TRBJ2-5; 10 positions agree with TRBD1. The CDR3 extends over 15 amino acids. Germline V gene lookup returns CDR1 SQVTM and CDR2 ANQGSEA. V lost 4 bases to trimming and J lost 5 bases; unmatched junction nucleotides: 10. For the CDR3, the DNA is TGCAGCGTTGCGAGTGTTCGGGACAGGGGTGAGACCCAGTACTTC. Protein: CSVASVRDRGETQYF.

This clonotype came up a few times. The V call is TRBV6-6, the J call TRBJ2-5; maybe TRBD2 (6 bases). V was cut by 0 bases and J by 0 bases, with 8 bases left in between. Germline CDR1 is MNHNY and CDR2 is SVGAGI (reference sequence). The CDR3 is made up of 15 amino acids. The CDR3: CASSYSRRDQETQYF. For the CDR3, the DNA is TGTGCCAGCAGTTACTCGAGGAGGGACCAAGAGACCCAGTACTTC.

This clonotype was counted a few times. This chain joins TRBV12-3 or TRBV12-4 and TRBJ1-2; 7 nucleotides line up with TRBD1. CDR3 length: 16 residues. The ends lost 2 bases at V and 8 bases at J; junction bases unmatched: 14. The CDR3 bases are TGTGCCAGCAGTTTATGGGACAGCAGCATTAGACGCGGCTACACCTTC. Its translation is CASSLWDSSIRRGYTF.

The chain carries TRBV29-1 and TRBJ2-7; the match to TRBD1 covers 8 bases. V trimming: 4 bases; J trimming: 5 bases; junction bases outside the gene matches: 4. Germline V gene data show CDR1 as SQVTM and CDR2 as ANQGSEA. The CDR3 loop spans 12 amino acids. CDR3 coding DNA: TGCAGCGTTGCCGGGACAGGTGACGAGCAGTACTTC. Amino acids: CSVAGTGDEQYF.

The chain recombines TRBV27 with TRBJ1-4; 7 positions agree with TRBD1. V lost 6 bases and J lost 0; bases outside the gene matches: 7. In germline, CDR1 is MNHEY, CDR2 SMNVEV (reference sequence). The CDR3 has 16 residues. The CDR3: CASRGQPYATNEKLFF. The CDR3 bases are TGTGCCAGCAGGGGACAGCCCTATGCAACTAATGAAAAACTGTTTTTT. Complete variable domain (other parts from reference TRBV27 and TRBJ1-4): EAQVTQNPRYLITVTGKKLTVTCSQNMNHEYMSWYRQDPGLGLRQIYYSMNVEVTDKGDVPEGYKVSRKEKRNFPLILESPSPNQTSLYFCASRGQPYATNEKLFFGSGTQLSVL.

The V and J genes are TRBV5-1 and TRBJ2-3; D possibly corresponds to TRBD2 (6 bases). The V gene lost 2 bases and the J gene lost 4 bases, with 11 bases spanning the gap. The CDR3 sequence is 14 residues long. CDR1 is SGHRS and CDR2 is YFSETQ in the germline V gene. CDR3 residues: CASSFPGTADTQYF. CDR3 sequence (DNA): TGCGCCAGCAGCTTCCCTGGGACTGCAGATACGCAGTATTTT.

The J gene is TRBJ2-7, the V gene TRBV9; D possibly corresponds to TRBD2 (5 bases). Per the germline V gene, CDR1 is SGDLS and CDR2 is YYNGEE. V lost 1 base and J 6 bases, leaving 17 bases between the germline ends. The CDR3 length is 15 residues. For the CDR3, the DNA is TGTGCCAGCAGCGTACGCGGGTTAGATAGCAGCGAGCAGTACTTC. Its protein is CASSVRGLDSSEQYF.